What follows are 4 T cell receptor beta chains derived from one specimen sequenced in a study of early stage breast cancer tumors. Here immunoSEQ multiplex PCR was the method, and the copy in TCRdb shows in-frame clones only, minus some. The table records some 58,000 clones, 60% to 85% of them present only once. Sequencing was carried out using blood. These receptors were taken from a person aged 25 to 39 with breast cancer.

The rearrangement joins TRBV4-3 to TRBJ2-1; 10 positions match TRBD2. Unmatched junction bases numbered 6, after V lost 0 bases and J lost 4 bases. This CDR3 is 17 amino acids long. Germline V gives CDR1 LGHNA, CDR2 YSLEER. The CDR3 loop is CASSQDAVTSGYNEQFF. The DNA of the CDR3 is TGCGCCAGCAGCCAAGACGCGGTGACTAGCGGGTACAATGAGCAGTTCTTC.

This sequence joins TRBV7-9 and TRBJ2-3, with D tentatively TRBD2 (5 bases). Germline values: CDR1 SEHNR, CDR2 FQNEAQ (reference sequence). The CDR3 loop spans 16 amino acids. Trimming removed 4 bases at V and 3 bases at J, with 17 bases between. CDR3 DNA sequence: TGTGCCAGCAGCTCGTGGACTGCGGAGCGGACAGATACGCAGTATTTT. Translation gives CASSSWTAERTDTQYF.

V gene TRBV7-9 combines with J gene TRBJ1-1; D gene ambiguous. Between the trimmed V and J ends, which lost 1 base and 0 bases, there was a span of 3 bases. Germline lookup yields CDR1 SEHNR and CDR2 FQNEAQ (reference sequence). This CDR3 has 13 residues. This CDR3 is CASSLEVNTEAFF. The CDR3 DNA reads TGTGCCAGCAGCTTAGAAGTGAACACTGAAGCTTTCTTT.

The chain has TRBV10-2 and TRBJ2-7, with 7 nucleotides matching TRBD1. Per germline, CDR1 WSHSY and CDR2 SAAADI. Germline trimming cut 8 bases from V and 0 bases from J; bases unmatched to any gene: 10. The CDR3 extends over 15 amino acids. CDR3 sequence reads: CASSPYRGPSYEQYF. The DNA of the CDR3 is TGCGCCAGCTCACCCTACAGGGGCCCCTCCTACGAGCAGTACTTC.